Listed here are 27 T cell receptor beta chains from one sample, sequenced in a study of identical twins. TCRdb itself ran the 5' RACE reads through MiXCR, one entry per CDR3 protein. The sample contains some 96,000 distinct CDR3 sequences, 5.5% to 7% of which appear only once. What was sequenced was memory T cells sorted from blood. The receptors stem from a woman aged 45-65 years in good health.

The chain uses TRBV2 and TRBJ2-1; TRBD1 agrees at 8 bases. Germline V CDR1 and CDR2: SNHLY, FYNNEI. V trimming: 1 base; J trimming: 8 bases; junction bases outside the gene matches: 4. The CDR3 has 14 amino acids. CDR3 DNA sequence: TGTGCCAGCAGTGAAGGACAGGGGAAATATGAGCAGTTCTTC. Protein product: CASSEGQGKYEQFF.

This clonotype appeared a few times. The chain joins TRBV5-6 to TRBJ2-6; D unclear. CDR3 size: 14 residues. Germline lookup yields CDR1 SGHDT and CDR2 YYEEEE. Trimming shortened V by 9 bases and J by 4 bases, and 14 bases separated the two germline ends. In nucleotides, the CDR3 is TGTGCCACTTCACCCATCCCCGGGGCCAACGTCCTGACTTTC. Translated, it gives CATSPIPGANVLTF.

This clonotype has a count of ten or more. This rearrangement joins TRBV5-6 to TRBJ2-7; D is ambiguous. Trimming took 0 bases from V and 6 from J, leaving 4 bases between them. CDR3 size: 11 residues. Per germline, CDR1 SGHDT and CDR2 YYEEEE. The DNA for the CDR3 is TGTGCCAGCAGCTTGGCTCTCGAGCAGTACTTC. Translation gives CASSLALEQYF.

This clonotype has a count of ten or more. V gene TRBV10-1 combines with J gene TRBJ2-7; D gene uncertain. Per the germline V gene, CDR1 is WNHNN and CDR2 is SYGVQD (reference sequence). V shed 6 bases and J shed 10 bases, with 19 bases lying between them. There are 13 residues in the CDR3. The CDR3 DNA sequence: TGCGCCAGCAGCCCAGACTCCCAGTTCCCCCAGTACGTC. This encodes CASSPDSQFPQYV.

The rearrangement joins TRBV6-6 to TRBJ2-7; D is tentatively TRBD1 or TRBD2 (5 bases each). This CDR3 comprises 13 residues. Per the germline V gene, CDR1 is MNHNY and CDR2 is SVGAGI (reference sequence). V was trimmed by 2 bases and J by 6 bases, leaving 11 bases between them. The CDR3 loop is CASSYGAGFEQYV. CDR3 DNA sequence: TGTGCCAGCAGTTACGGGGCGGGTTTCGAGCAGTACGTC.

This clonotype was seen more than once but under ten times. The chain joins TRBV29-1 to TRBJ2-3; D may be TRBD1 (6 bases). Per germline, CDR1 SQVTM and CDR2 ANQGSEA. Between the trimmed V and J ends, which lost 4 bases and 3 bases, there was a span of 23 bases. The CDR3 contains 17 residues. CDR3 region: CSVVIFWDGTGTDTQYF. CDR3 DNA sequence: TGCAGCGTTGTCATTTTTTGGGATGGTACAGGGACAGATACGCAGTATTTT.

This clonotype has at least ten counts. The CDR3 nucleotides are TGCGCCAGCATGAAAGGATTTGAGCAGTTCTTC. This gives the protein CASMKGFEQFF. V and J are TRBV4-1 and TRBJ2-1; D uncertain. In germline, CDR1 is MGHRA, CDR2 YSYEKL. The germline V and J ends were trimmed by 7 bases and 9 bases, with 10 bases remaining between them. This CDR3 has 11 amino acids.

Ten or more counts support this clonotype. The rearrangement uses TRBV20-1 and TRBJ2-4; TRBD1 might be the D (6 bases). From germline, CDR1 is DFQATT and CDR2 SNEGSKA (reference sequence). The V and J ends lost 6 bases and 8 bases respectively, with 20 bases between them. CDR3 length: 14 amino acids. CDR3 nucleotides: TGCAGTGCCGTTTCCCGGACAGTCCCCGACATTCAGTACTTC. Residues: CSAVSRTVPDIQYF.

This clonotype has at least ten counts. This CDR3 reads CASSLGAGGQGEQFF. CDR3 nucleotide sequence: TGCGCCAGCAGCTTAGGAGCGGGAGGGCAGGGTGAGCAGTTCTTC. The chain links TRBV5-1 to TRBJ2-1; TRBD2 agrees at 10 bases. The CDR3 extends over 15 amino acids. The germline V gene has CDR1 SGHRS and CDR2 YFSETQ. With V trimmed by 2 bases and J by 9 bases, 8 bases remained unmatched.

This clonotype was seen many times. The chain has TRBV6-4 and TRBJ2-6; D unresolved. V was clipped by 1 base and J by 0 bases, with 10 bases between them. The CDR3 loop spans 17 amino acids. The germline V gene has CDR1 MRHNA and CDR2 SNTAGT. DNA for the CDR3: TGTGCCAGCAGTGACTTGGGCAGCCACTCTGGGGCCAACGTCCTGACTTTC. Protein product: CASSDLGSHSGANVLTF.

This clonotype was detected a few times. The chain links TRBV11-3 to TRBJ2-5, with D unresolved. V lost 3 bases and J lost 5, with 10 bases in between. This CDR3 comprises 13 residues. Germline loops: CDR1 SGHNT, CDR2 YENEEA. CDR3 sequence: CASSFGSLETQYF. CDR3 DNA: TGTGCCAGCAGCTTTGGGTCGTTGGAGACCCAGTACTTC.

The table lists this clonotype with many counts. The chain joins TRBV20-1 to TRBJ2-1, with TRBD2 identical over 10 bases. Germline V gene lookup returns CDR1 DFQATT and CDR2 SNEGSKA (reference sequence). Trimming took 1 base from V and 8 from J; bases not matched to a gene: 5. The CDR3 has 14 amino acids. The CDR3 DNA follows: TGCAGTGCTAGAGCTAGCGGGAGACCGTATGAGCAGTTCTTC. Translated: CSARASGRPYEQFF.

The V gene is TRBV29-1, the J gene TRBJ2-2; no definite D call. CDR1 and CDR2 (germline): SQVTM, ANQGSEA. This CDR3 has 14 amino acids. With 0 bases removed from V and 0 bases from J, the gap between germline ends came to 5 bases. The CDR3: CSVEDGPNTGELFF. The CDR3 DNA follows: TGCAGCGTTGAAGACGGCCCGAACACCGGGGAGCTGTTTTTT.

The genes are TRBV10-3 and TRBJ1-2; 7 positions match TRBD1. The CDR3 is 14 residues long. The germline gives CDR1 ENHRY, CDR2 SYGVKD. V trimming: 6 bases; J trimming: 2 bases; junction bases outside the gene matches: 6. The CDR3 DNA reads TGTGCCATCAGCCGGGACAGATCGAACTATGGCTACACCTTC. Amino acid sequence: CAISRDRSNYGYTF.

The DNA for the CDR3 is TGTGCCAGCAGTGGGGCAGAGAGCTCCTACGAGCAGTACGTC. This encodes CASSGAESSYEQYV. The chain has TRBV6-4 and TRBJ2-7, with D hard to call. V was shortened by 4 bases and J by 0 bases, with 10 bases between the two germline ends. Germline values: CDR1 MRHNA, CDR2 SNTAGT. This CDR3 has 14 amino acids.

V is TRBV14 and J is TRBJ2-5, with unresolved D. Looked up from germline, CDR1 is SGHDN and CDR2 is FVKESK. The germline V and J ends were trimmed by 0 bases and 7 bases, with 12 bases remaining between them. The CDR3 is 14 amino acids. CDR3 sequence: CASSQDGLMGTQYF. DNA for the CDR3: TGTGCCAGCAGCCAAGATGGCCTAATGGGGACCCAGTACTTC.

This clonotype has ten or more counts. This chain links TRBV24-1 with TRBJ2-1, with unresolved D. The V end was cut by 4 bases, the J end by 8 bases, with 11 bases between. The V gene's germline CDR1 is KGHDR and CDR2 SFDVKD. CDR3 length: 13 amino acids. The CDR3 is CATSDAGMDEQFF. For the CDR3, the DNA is TGTGCCACCAGTGACGCCGGAATGGATGAGCAGTTCTTC.

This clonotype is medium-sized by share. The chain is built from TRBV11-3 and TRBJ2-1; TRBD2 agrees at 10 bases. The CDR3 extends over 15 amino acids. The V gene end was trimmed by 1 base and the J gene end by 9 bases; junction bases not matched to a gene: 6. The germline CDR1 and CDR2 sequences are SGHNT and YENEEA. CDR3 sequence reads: CASSLGASGSIEQFF. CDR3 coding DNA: TGTGCCAGCAGCTTAGGGGCTAGCGGGAGTATTGAGCAGTTCTTC.

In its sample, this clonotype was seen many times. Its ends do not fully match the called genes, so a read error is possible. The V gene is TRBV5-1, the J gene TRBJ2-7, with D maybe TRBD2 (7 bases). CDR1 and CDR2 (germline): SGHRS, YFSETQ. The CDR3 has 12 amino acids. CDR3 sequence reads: CASSLDSRDYRF. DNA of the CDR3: TGCGCCAGCAGTTTGGACAGCCGGGACTACCGTTTC. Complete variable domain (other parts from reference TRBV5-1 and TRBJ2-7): KAGVTQTPRYLIKTRGQQVTLSCSPISGHRSVSWYQQTPGQGLQFLFEYFSETQRNKGNFPGRFSGRQFSNSRSEMNVSTLELGDSALYLCASSLDSRDYRFGPGTRLTVT.

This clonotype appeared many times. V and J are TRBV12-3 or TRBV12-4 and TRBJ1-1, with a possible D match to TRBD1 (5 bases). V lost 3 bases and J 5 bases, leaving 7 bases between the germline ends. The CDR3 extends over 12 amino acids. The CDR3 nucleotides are TGTGCCAGCAGTTTCGGGGGAACTGAAGCTTTCTTT. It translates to CASSFGGTEAFF.

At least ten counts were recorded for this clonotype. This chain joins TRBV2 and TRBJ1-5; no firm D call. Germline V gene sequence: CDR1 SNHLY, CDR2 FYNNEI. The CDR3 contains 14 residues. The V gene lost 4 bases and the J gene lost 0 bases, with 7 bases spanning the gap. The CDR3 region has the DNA TGTGCCAGCAGTGGGGCAGTTAGCAATCAGCCCCAGCATTTT. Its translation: CASSGAVSNQPQHF. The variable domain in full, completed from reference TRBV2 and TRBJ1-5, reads EPEVTQTPSHQVTQMGQEVILRCVPISNHLYFYWYRQILGQKVEFLVSFYNNEISEKSEIFDDQFSVERPDGSNFTLKIRSTKLEDSAMYFCASSGAVSNQPQHFGDGTRLSIL.

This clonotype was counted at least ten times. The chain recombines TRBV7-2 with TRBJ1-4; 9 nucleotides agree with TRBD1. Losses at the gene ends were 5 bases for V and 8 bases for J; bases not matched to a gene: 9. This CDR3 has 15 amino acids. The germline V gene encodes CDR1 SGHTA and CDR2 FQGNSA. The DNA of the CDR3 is TGTGCCAGCAGCCGAGCCGGACAGGGGAACGAAAAACTGTTTTTT. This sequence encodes CASSRAGQGNEKLFF.

As DNA, the CDR3 is TGCAGTGCTAGAGATCCCGAGACAGACGCCTACGAGCAGTACTTC. Encoded protein: CSARDPETDAYEQYF. V gene TRBV20-1 combines with J gene TRBJ2-7, with D possibly TRBD1 on 5 matching bases. In germline, CDR1 is DFQATT, CDR2 SNEGSKA (reference sequence). The CDR3 covers 15 residues. V was cut by 0 bases and J by 2 bases, with 14 bases left in between.

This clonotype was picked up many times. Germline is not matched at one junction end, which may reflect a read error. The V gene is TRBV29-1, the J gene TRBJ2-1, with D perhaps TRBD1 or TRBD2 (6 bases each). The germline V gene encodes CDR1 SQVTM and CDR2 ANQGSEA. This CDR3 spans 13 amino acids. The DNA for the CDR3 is TGCAGCGTTCAGGAGGGGGATTACAATGAGCGGTTCTTC. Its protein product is CSVQEGDYNERFF.

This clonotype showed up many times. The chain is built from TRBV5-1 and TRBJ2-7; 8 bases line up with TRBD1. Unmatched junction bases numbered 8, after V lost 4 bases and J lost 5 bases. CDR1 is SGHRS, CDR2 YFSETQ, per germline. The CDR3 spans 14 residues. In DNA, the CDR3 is TGCGCCAGCAGCACGAGACAGGGGAAAAACGAGCAGTACTTC. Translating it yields CASSTRQGKNEQYF.

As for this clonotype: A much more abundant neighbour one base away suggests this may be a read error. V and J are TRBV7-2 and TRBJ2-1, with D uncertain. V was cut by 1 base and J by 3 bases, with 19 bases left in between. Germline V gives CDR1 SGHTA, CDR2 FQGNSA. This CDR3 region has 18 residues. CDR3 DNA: TGTGCCAGCAGCTTAGTGGGGATTTGGGGATCAAGCTACAATGAGCAGTTCTTC. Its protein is CASSLVGIWGSSYNEQFF. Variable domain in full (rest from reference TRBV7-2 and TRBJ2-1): GAGVSQSPSNKVTEKGKDVELRCDPISGHTALYWYRQSLGQGLEFLIYFQGNSAPDKSGLPSDRFSAERTGGSVSTLTIQRTQQEDSAVYLCASSLVGIWGSSYNEQFFGPGTRLTVL.

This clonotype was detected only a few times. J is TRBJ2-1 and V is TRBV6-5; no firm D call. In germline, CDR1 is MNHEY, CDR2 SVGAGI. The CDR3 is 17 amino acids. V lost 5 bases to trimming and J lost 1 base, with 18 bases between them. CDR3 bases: TGTGCCAGCAGTCCCAATGGCCTTTTAGTTTCCTACAATGAGCAGTTCTTC. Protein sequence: CASSPNGLLVSYNEQFF.